This T cell receptor (beta chain) was identified in a study of T cell repertoires in cytomegalovirus infection (dated by TCRdb to the late 2010s). Study-wide context: Recently identified HLA-C-restricted CMV epitopes, whose presentation resists viral immunomodulation, were targeted by peptide stimulations together with well-studied HLA-B-restricted epitopes. Donor HLA type was relevant to the analysis, as public TCR beta signatures indicated carriage of CMV infection together with the matching HLA type. Broader findings and caveats from the paper: In both this cohort and an independent cohort of 352 donors, the cumulative frequency of public TCR beta family members distinguished carriers of CMV infection plus the relevant HLA type. The ex vivo response was dominated by HLA-C-restricted CMV-specific TCR beta clonotypes, which also provided the single most frequent clonotype in two of eight donors.

TCRdb records Illumina HiSeq 1500 as the sequencer. Starting from the raw public reads, TCRdb applied fastp trimming at Q25, assembled clones with MiXCR and retained in-frame beta chains. Identical CDR3 protein sequences are pooled into one entry, listed with their most common genes and DNA. The sample table lists approximately 260,000 distinct CDR3 sequences, approximately 22% of them with a count of one. 15% to 20% of the sample goes to the ten largest clones. What the treatment or condition label conveys for this sample: in vitro stimulation with specific CMV peptide epitopes to enrich CMV-specific T cells. Per the germline V gene, MNHEY is the CDR1 and SVGAGI is the CDR2. V is cut by 2 bases and J by 1 base, and the space between the germline ends is 5 bases. From its cysteine to its phenylalanine, the CDR3 spans 13 amino acids. CDR3 DNA is the only sequence kept; it has 39 bases, read in frame from the first base.

Comment on this clonotype: The antigen it binds to is not known. The sample holds no much larger clone one base away, and base qualities are not on file.

This receptor chain uses TRBV6-5 and TRBJ2-5; the D segment could be TRBD2, given 5 matching bases. This clonotype was sampled from a human donor in good health (CMV status not recorded). Some clones in this sample may be carry-over from other donors' samples. Sequencing was performed on cultured PBMCs, taken from culture after CMV antigen stimulation. The DNA sequence follows: TGTGCCAGCAGTTACGGACTCCAAGAGACCCAGTACTTC. Its coded protein is CASSYGLQETQYF.